This passage covers 25 T cell receptor beta chains from one sample sequenced in a study of T cell repertoires in cytomegalovirus infection. TCRdb reanalysed the reads using MiXCR and keeps one entry per CDR3 protein. There are approximately 500,000 distinct CDR3 sequences in the sample; approximately 25% occur only once, and roughly 13% lies in the top ten. Sequencing used PBMCs. These receptors were obtained from a human donor in good health (CMV status not recorded). Some clones in this sample may be carry-over from other donors' samples.

Only a few counts were recorded for this clonotype. The chain combines TRBV14 with TRBJ2-2; 9 nucleotides match TRBD2. The CDR3 consists of 17 residues. Germline V CDR1 and CDR2: SGHDN, FVKESK. With V trimmed by 2 bases and J by 4 bases, 8 bases remained unmatched. CDR3 sequence (DNA): TGTGCCAGCAGCCAAAGGATGATTAGCGGGGGCACCGGGGAGCTGTTTTTT. It translates to CASSQRMISGGTGELFF. Drawing the rest from reference TRBV14 and TRBJ2-2, the complete variable domain is EAGVTQFPSHSVIEKGQTVTLRCDPISGHDNLYWYRRVMGKEIKFLLHFVKESKQDESGMPNNRFLAERTGGTYSTLKVQPAELEDSGVYFCASSQRMISGGTGELFFGEGSRLTVL.

This clonotype was counted a few times. In nucleotides, the CDR3 is TGCAGCGTTGGGACACGGACGGGATACTATGGCTACACCTTC. It specifies CSVGTRTGYYGYTF. This sequence joins TRBV29-1 and TRBJ1-2; D may be TRBD1 (5 bases). The ends were cut back, 4 bases at V and 3 bases at J, with 15 bases in the middle. Germline V lookup: CDR1 SQVTM, CDR2 ANQGSEA. There are 14 residues in the CDR3.

The CDR3 loop is CASSGDQGPGNTIYF. CDR3 bases: TGTGCCAGCAGTGGGGACCAGGGACCTGGAAACACCATATATTTT. The rearrangement joins TRBV25-1 to TRBJ1-3, with a tentative D call TRBD1 (5 bases). Between the trimmed V and J ends, which lost 4 bases and 2 bases, there was a span of 12 bases. Germline CDR1 reads MGHDK; CDR2 reads SYGVNS. The CDR3 has 15 residues.

The chain couples TRBV12-3 or TRBV12-4 to TRBJ1-2; D unclear. This CDR3 is 18 amino acids long. With 6 bases removed from V and 0 bases from J, the gap between germline ends came to 23 bases. In DNA form, the CDR3 reads TGTGCCAGCAGAGTATCGAGGGCGCTACTTACAGCTAACTATGGCTACACCTTC. Amino acid sequence: CASRVSRALLTANYGYTF.

This clonotype was observed a handful of times. The rearrangement uses TRBV7-2 and TRBJ2-1; the match to TRBD2 covers 7 bases. This CDR3 is built from 14 residues. Germline lookup yields CDR1 SGHTA and CDR2 FQGNSA. Trimming removed 4 bases from V and 7 bases from J; junction bases left unmatched: 7. The DNA of the CDR3 is TGTGCCAGCAGCTCTTTTCTTAGCGGGAATGAGCAGTTCTTC. It translates to CASSSFLSGNEQFF.

This clonotype came up a few times. The chain joins TRBV7-2 to TRBJ2-5; 8 bases are shared with TRBD2. Germline CDR1 reads SGHTA; CDR2 reads FQGNSA. The CDR3 consists of 16 residues. V gave up 4 bases and J gave up 13 bases; unmatched junction bases: 20. The CDR3, as DNA: TGTGCCAGCAGCTCGGGGGCTAGCGGGCCAACCAGGAGGGTGTACTTC. This gives the protein CASSSGASGPTRRVYF.

The chain is built from TRBV20-1 and TRBJ2-3; possibly TRBD1 for D (6 bases). V was clipped by 5 bases and J by 2 bases, with 20 bases between them. Germline CDR1 and CDR2: DFQATT and SNEGSKA (reference sequence). The CDR3 covers 16 residues. In DNA, the CDR3 is TGCAGTGCTCAGCGCCTACAGGGAGAACTCACAGATACGCAGTATTTT. Translation: CSAQRLQGELTDTQYF.

This clonotype was seen more than once but under ten times. The chain joins TRBV6-1 to TRBJ2-7; TRBD1 matches at 7 bases. V trimming: 5 bases; J trimming: 3 bases; junction bases outside the gene matches: 7. This CDR3 spans 14 amino acids. The germline CDR1 and CDR2 sequences are MNHNS and SASEGT. For the CDR3, the DNA is TGTGCCAGCAGTCGACAGGGCATAGGCTACGAGCAGTACGTC. Translation: CASSRQGIGYEQYV.

This clonotype was picked up one time. The chain recombines TRBV5-4 with TRBJ1-1; 9 bases line up with TRBD1. The V gene end was trimmed by 4 bases and the J gene end by 5 bases; junction bases not matched to a gene: 9. This CDR3 region has 15 residues. The V gene's germline CDR1 is SGHNT and CDR2 YYREEE (reference sequence). For the CDR3, the DNA is TGTGCCAGCAGCCGGCCTCGGGACAGGGATACTGAAGCTTTCTTT. It is translated as CASSRPRDRDTEAFF.

The sample holds a few counts of this clonotype. This chain uses TRBV7-2 with TRBJ2-1, with 9 positions matching TRBD2. CDR1 is SGHTA, CDR2 FQGNSA, per germline. The trim removed 1 base at V and 9 bases at J, leaving 4 bases unmatched. There are 14 residues in the CDR3. The CDR3 DNA is TGTGCCAGCAGCTTAGGCGGACTAGCGCCTGAGCAGTTCTTC. Its protein is CASSLGGLAPEQFF. The full variable domain, its missing parts supplied by reference TRBV7-2 and TRBJ2-1, is GAGVSQSPSNKVTEKGKDVELRCDPISGHTALYWYRQSLGQGLEFLIYFQGNSAPDKSGLPSDRFSAERTGGSVSTLTIQRTQQEDSAVYLCASSLGGLAPEQFFGPGTRLTVL.

The V call is TRBV18, the J call TRBJ2-2; 12 nucleotides agree with TRBD2. With V trimmed by 4 bases and J by 3 bases, 6 bases remained unmatched. The CDR3 is 17 amino acids. CDR1 is KGHSH, CDR2 LQKENI, per germline. The CDR3: CASSLIGTSGHTGELFF. The CDR3 coding sequence is TGTGCCAGCTCACTAATCGGGACTAGCGGGCACACCGGGGAGCTGTTTTTT. Supplemented by reference TRBV18 and TRBJ2-2, the full variable domain reads NAGVMQNPRHLVRRRGQEARLRCSPMKGHSHVYWYRQLPEEGLKFMVYLQKENIIDESGMPKERFSAEFPKEGPSILRIQQVVRGDSAAYFCASSLIGTSGHTGELFFGEGSRLTVL.

This clonotype was seen only a few times. The rearrangement joins TRBV2 to TRBJ2-3; the D is unclear. V was trimmed by 10 bases and J by 0 bases, leaving 11 bases between them. CDR3 length: 13 amino acids. Germline V lookup: CDR1 SNHLY, CDR2 FYNNEI. CDR3 sequence (DNA): TGTGCCATCGAGGCGGCCAGCACAGATACGCAGTATTTT. Its translation: CAIEAASTDTQYF.

This clonotype has a handful of counts. This chain uses TRBV11-2 with TRBJ2-2; 13 bases fit TRBD2. From germline, CDR1 is SGHAT and CDR2 FQNNGV. J gave up 6 bases and V 0 bases, and 1 base lay outside the gene matches. The CDR3 covers 16 residues. Written as DNA, the CDR3 is TGTGCCAGCAGCTTAGAGGGACTAGCGGGACCCGGGGAGCTGTTTTTT. Translated: CASSLEGLAGPGELFF.

This clonotype was seen at least ten times. This chain uses TRBV6-2 or TRBV6-3 with TRBJ2-5, with a tentative D call TRBD2 (5 bases). The CDR3 has 14 amino acids. CDR1 and CDR2 (germline): MNHEY, SVGEGT. V lost 7 bases to trimming and J lost 5 bases, with 17 bases between them. The CDR3 is CASKQSWRGETQYF. CDR3 DNA sequence: TGTGCCAGCAAACAATCCTGGCGAGGGGAGACCCAGTACTTC.

This clonotype was recorded at least ten times. The chain is built from TRBV10-3 and TRBJ2-1; 8 bases are a match to TRBD2. Germline trimming cut 10 bases from V and 9 bases from J; bases unmatched to any gene: 8. Germline values: CDR1 ENHRY, CDR2 SYGVKD. This CDR3 spans 12 amino acids. The CDR3 DNA is TGTGCCACCCGGACAACTAGCGGTGAGCAGTTCTTC. It yields the protein CATRTTSGEQFF.

The chain links TRBV6-2 or TRBV6-3 to TRBJ1-5; 7 bases are a match to TRBD1. Trimming removed 2 bases from V and 2 bases from J; junction bases left unmatched: 6. From germline, CDR1 is MNHEY and CDR2 SVGEGT. The CDR3 totals 16 residues. The CDR3 nucleotides are TGTGCCAGCAGTTACCCCGACAGGGTCCGCAATCAGCCCCAGCATTTT. This gives the protein CASSYPDRVRNQPQHF.

This clonotype occurred a few times. V is TRBV5-1 and J is TRBJ1-2; 7 bases map to TRBD1. With V trimmed by 4 bases and J by 6 bases, 9 bases remained unmatched. Germline values: CDR1 SGHRS, CDR2 YFSETQ. The CDR3 sequence is 14 residues long. In nucleotides, the CDR3 is TGCGCCAGCAGCCGGGACAGTCCTGCTAATGGCTACACCTTC. Amino acid sequence: CASSRDSPANGYTF.

This clonotype turned up a few times. The V gene is TRBV15, the J gene TRBJ2-1, with 8 positions matching TRBD2. The CDR3 sequence is 14 residues long. V dropped 5 bases and J dropped 6; count of bases not matched to a gene: 6. Germline lookup yields CDR1 LNHNV and CDR2 YYDKDF (reference sequence). The CDR3 protein is CATSGSGAPNEQFF. CDR3 nucleotide sequence: TGTGCCACCAGCGGTAGCGGGGCCCCCAATGAGCAGTTCTTC.

The chain uses TRBV7-9 and TRBJ1-2, with D uncertain. Germline V gene data show CDR1 as SEHNR and CDR2 as FQNEAQ (reference sequence). CDR3 size: 15 residues. V was trimmed by 7 bases and J by 1 base, leaving 16 bases between them. CDR3 amino acids: CASTRPGIHNYGYTF. The DNA for the CDR3 is TGTGCCAGCACCCGCCCAGGAATCCATAACTATGGCTACACCTTC.

This clonotype occurred many times. The chain links TRBV7-2 to TRBJ1-2; the D is unclear. Germline assignment: CDR1 SGHTA and CDR2 FQGNSA. Trimming stripped 0 bases from V and 0 bases from J, with 5 bases between. The CDR3 covers 14 residues. CDR3 in amino acids: CASSLAHTNYGYTF. The DNA for the CDR3 is TGTGCCAGCAGCTTAGCGCACACTAACTATGGCTACACCTTC.

This clonotype was seen only a few times. The rearrangement joins TRBV7-6 to TRBJ2-2; D is unresolved. CDR1 is SGHVS and CDR2 is FNYEAQ in the germline V gene. The CDR3 length is 16 residues. V dropped 3 bases and J dropped 7 bases, with 18 bases sitting between them. CDR3 sequence reads: CASSFRNSFQDGELFF. Here the CDR3 DNA reads TGTGCCAGCAGCTTTCGAAACTCTTTTCAGGACGGGGAGCTGTTTTTT.

The chain combines TRBV6-5 with TRBJ2-5; D may be TRBD1 (6 bases). Trimming cost V 5 bases and J 5 bases, with 15 bases left between them. The length of the CDR3 is 14 residues. From germline, CDR1 is MNHEY and CDR2 SVGAGI. This chain's CDR3 is CASSEGTWPETQYF. The CDR3 nucleotides are TGTGCCAGCAGTGAAGGGACATGGCCCGAGACCCAGTACTTC.

This clonotype is medium-sized (0.01 to 0.1%) by share. The chain employs TRBV7-9 and TRBJ1-1, with D unclear. The V gene's germline CDR1 is SEHNR and CDR2 FQNEAQ (reference sequence). The CDR3 is made up of 13 amino acids. V lost 0 bases to trimming and J lost 3 bases, with 5 bases between them. CDR3 DNA: TGTGCCAGCAGCTTAGCATATGACACTGAAGCTTTCTTT. Protein product: CASSLAYDTEAFF.

The chain combines TRBV5-1 with TRBJ2-3; 7 nucleotides line up with TRBD1. In germline, CDR1 is SGHRS, CDR2 YFSETQ. There are 14 residues in the CDR3. J lost 2 bases, V lost 5 bases, and 5 bases had no gene match. CDR3 sequence: CASRFGQDTDTQYF. In nucleotides, the CDR3 is TGCGCCAGCAGGTTTGGACAGGACACAGATACGCAGTATTTT.

This clonotype turned up a few times. This chain links TRBV10-3 with TRBJ2-5, with TRBD2 identical over 13 bases. The CDR3 length is 16 residues. With V trimmed by 6 bases and J by 1 base, 5 bases remained unmatched. The V gene's germline CDR1 is ENHRY and CDR2 SYGVKD. CDR3 bases: TGTGCCATCAGCTTTGGACTAGCGGGGGCCCAAGAGACCCAGTACTTC. Its translation is CAISFGLAGAQETQYF.